This TCR beta chain was documented in a study of shared clonotypes between healthy human individuals (dated by TCRdb to about 2020). Concerning the study at large: The cohort included three men and a couple of women between 18 and 49 years of age. Between about 0.85 and 10 billion PBMCs per donor were obtained by leukapheresis. The study deeply sequenced blood TCR repertoires of about five healthy adults to estimate repertoire size and the extent of clonotype sharing between individuals. Different laboratories and diverse techniques were used to prepare libraries and sequence TCR repertoires, to increase sequencing depth and limit assay-specific biases. For each donor, CD4 naive and CD4 memory were each run on three plates, CD8 naive on two plates, and CD8 memory on one plate. Overall study outcomes, separate from this receptor: Only blood was sampled, and tissue TCR repertoires likely differ from those in blood. About 5% of naive CD4, 3.5% of naive CD8, roughly 2.4% of memory CD4, and around 0.42% of memory CD8 clonotypes were shared across a handful of donors. Estimated clonotype richness was generally larger for naive than for memory subsets. Pairwise subsampling led to the expectation that sequencing depth would affect the degree of clonotype sharing among donors. Even with the large sequencing depth, rarefaction of the sorted-subset datasets indicated that sequencing was incomplete. Because the study included a small number of donors, the genetic and exposure-history diversity represented was limited. Higher generation probabilities were observed for clonotypes shared by all four sorted-subset donors than for non-shared clonotypes.

This clone was found a few times. The clone's antigen remains unknown. No much larger clonotype is one base removed from it; base qualities were not supplied. Using the deep immunoSEQ assay, TCR CDR3 regions were amplified from genomic DNA by multiplex PCR. Extracted genomic DNA from each cell subset was spread evenly across all wells of several immunoSEQ 96-well plates, with each plate serving as a replicate. For sorted subsets, each replicate PCR was loaded with approximately 0.2 ug genomic DNA, equivalent to some 31,000 T cell genomes. The purified libraries were quantified using a Qubit 3.0 fluorometer, sized with a Bioanalyzer 2100, and then quantified again using the KAPA Library Quantification kit. Each immunoSEQ 96-well plate was sequenced on its own single-read 150-cycle Illumina NextSeq 550 flow cell. As for the original processing: Because the immunoSEQ output included only junctional sequences and no quality scores, the filtering could not be the same as the filtering used for full-length reads. Sequences were annotated with PyIR, a Python wrapper for IgBLAST v1.9, and V/J genes and CDR3 were assigned using IMGT germline references. Any read was removed if the V/J assignment was weak (E-value above 1e-6), the CDR3 was missing, or the read contained stop codons, out-of-frame junctions, or ambiguous translated residues. V3J clonotypes were defined by identical inferred V gene, J gene, and CDR3 amino acid sequence. Percentage overlap between repertoires was computed as shared unique clonotypes divided by the size of the smaller repertoire. Richness of each repertoire was evaluated using RTK rarefaction, the Chao1 estimator, and Recon v2.1 estimates of unobserved clonotypes. OLGA was used to compute generation probabilities for all TCRbeta clonotypes that the gDNA method yielded from several donors. TCRdb carries this immuneACCESS record with in-frame sequences only. Its versions omit some clonotypes, under half of them owing to an unresolved V gene in the studies checked, with the rest unexplained. V, J and clone size were drawn from that table, and D and trimming were deduced from the DNA. This sample gives around 1.1 million clones in total; 70% to 85% of them show up just once. The top ten constitute about 0.94% of the sample.

The donors were healthy, HIV-negative adults with no recently reported acute infections or vaccinations. Every donor was a Caucasian adult residing in Nashville, Tennessee, USA. CD4+ T cells were enriched by magnetic negative selection, after which naive cells were positively selected on CD45RA and the negative fraction was taken as the memory subset. Blood was obtained by leukapheresis, after which PBMCs were separated by Ficoll-Histopaque density gradient centrifugation and cryopreserved in liquid nitrogen vapor phase. Analytical flow cytometry was used to check the purity and quantity of each magnetically sorted T cell population. Genomic DNA was isolated from each sorted fraction and quantified by UV absorbance on a Nanodrop 2000c. From the cysteine through the phenylalanine, the CDR3 covers 15 amino acids. Of all the DNA, just the CDR3 is kept, 45 bases in frame from base 1. V and J are truncated by 3 bases and 9 bases respectively, leaving an intervening sequence of 18 bases. The germline V gene (reference sequence) gives CDR1 as LNHDA and CDR2 as SQIVND.

This chain joins TRBV19 to TRBJ2-1; the D segment might be TRBD1 or TRBD2, since each matches 5 bases. The sample consisted of memory CD4+ T cells from PBMCs. The meaning of the sample's cell subset or site label: CD45RA-negative fraction. The source is a man in his late teens or twenties in good health. Some clones in this sample may be carry-over from other donors' samples. Read as DNA, the sequence is TGTGCCAGTAGTATTACGTTCGGGGCTCGGGGTGAGCAGTTCTTC. The translation is CASSITFGARGEQFF.